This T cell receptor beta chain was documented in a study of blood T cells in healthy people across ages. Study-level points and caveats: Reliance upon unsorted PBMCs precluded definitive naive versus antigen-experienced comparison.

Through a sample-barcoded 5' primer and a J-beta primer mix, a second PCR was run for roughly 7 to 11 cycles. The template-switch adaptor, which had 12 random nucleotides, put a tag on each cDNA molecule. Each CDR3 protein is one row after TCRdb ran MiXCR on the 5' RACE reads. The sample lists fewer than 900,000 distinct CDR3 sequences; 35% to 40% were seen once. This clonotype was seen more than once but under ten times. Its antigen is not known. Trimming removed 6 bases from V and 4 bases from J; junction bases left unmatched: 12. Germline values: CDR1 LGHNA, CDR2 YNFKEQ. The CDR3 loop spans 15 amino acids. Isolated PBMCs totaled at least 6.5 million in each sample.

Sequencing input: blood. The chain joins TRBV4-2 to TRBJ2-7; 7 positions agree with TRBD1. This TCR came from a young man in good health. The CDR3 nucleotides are TGTGCCAGCAGACTCCGGGACAGTAAAGGGTACGAGCAGTACTTC. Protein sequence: CASRLRDSKGYEQYF.